A selection of T cell receptor beta chains follows, all from one sample in a study of blood T cell repertoires in COVID-19. TCRdb's copy holds only in-frame clones and misses some; the assay was immunoSEQ multiplex PCR. The sample holds about 180,000 clones, more than 70% seen once. The specimen sequenced was peripheral blood. These receptors came from a person aged 65 to 79 with COVID-19, enrolled during active disease. The CDR3 runs from the conserved cysteine through the conserved F or W. D genes are given only for firm matches. Clone size is stated in some rows and not others, as once, few, many or a class when expanded.

TRBV4-3	TRBD2	-	TRBJ2-1	CASSPTSGSTEQFF	TGCGCCAGCAGCCCGACTAGCGGGAGCACTGAGCAGTTCTTC
TRBV4-3	-	-	TRBJ2-5	CASSQGQDQETQYF	TGCGCCAGCAGCCAAGGGCAGGACCAAGAGACCCAGTACTTC
TRBV10-3	TRBD2	-	TRBJ2-5	CAISPGTRETQYF	TGTGCCATCAGCCCAGGGACTAGGGAGACCCAGTACTTC
TRBV11-3	-	-	TRBJ2-1	CASSITSPNEQFF	TGTGCCAGCAGTATTACTAGTCCCAATGAGCAGTTCTTC
TRBV6-2/TRBV6-3	TRBD1	few	TRBJ1-3	CASSFYRDRGAGSGNTIYF	TGTGCCAGCAGTTTCTACCGGGACAGGGGAGCTGGCTCTGGAAACACCATATATTTT
TRBV4-3	TRBD1	few	TRBJ2-7	CASSPRTGREQYF	TGCGCCAGCAGCCCAAGGACAGGGAGGGAGCAGTACTTC
TRBV7-9	TRBD2	-	TRBJ2-2	CASSSRHGGGNTGELFF	TGTGCCAGCAGTTCCCGTCACGGCGGGGGGAACACCGGGGAGCTGTTTTTT
TRBV10-3	TRBD1	-	TRBJ1-5	CAIGTGDSNQPQHF	TGTGCCATTGGGACAGGCGATAGCAATCAGCCCCAGCATTTT
TRBV18	TRBD2	-	TRBJ2-2	CASSQTVGRTGELFF	TGTGCCAGCTCACAGACAGTCGGGAGGACCGGGGAGCTGTTTTTT
TRBV28	TRBD2	-	TRBJ2-1	CASSQVLAGANEQFF	TGTGCCAGCAGTCAGGTACTAGCGGGAGCTAATGAGCAGTTCTTC
TRBV7-9	-	once	TRBJ1-6	CASSSSQTGRNSPLHF	TGTGCCAGCAGCTCCAGCCAGACGGGGAGGAATTCACCCCTCCACTTT